This T cell receptor beta chain was captured by sequencing in a study of graft-versus-host responses after intestinal transplantation. Study information: The transplants performed in recipients were multivisceral, liver-intestinal, or isolated intestinal. The study gave all recipients anti-thymocyte globulin induction, then tacrolimus and steroids for 2 to 3 years. Notes on the study in general: Detection of GvH clones occurred in recipient marrow, and some had their first appearance in ileum or blood.

This CDR3 comprises 14 residues. Trimming cost V 6 bases and J 0 bases, with 11 bases left between them. Germline V gene lookup returns CDR1 MDHEN and CDR2 SYDVKM. The protocol was immunoSEQ multiplex PCR, while the TCRdb copy is restricted to in-frame clones and leaves out a portion. The table records tens of thousands of clones, around 94% of them present only once. Of note for this clone: What it binds is unknown.

The source of this sequence is a human patient who received an intestinal transplant, so some T cells may come from the graft donor. The sample consisted of PBMCs, taken 16 days after intestinal transplant. This sequence joins TRBV28 and TRBJ1-1, with D perhaps TRBD1 (6 bases). The CDR3 DNA is TGTGCCAGCAGGAGGGGGGGGCTGAACACTGAAGCTTTCTTT. Its translation is CASRRGGLNTEAFF.